The rows below give T cell receptor beta chains drawn from one sample of a study of T cell responses to AZD1222 COVID-19 vaccine. Assay: immunoSEQ multiplex PCR; the TCRdb copy retains only in-frame clones and omits some. The profile covers about 100,000 clones, with 87% appearing a single time and 2% to 3% taken by the ten largest. Source: peripheral blood, taken 28 days after the second AZD1222 dose. The receptors here all came from an adult who received the AZD1222 COVID-19 vaccine. Both conserved end residues are part of each CDR3. The D gene is left open where the match is weak.

v_gene,len,d_gene,j_gene,CDR3nt,CDR3aa
TRBV5-1,15,NA,TRBJ1-1,TGCGCCAGCAGCTTGGTAGTGGGTAGGGTCACTGAAGCTTTCTTT,CASSLVVGRVTEAFF
TRBV28,16,TRBD2,TRBJ2-7,TGTGCCAGCAGTTTAGGGACTAGCGGGAGTTACTACGAGCAGTACTTC,CASSLGTSGSYYEQYF
TRBV27,13,NA,TRBJ2-7,TGTGCCAGCAGTTCCTCCCCGGTTTACGAGCAGTACTTC,CASSSSPVYEQYF
TRBV19,20,NA,TRBJ2-4,TGTGCCAGTAGTATAAGACCCATGATCGGGCGGGCGCCGAAGAGGAACATTCAGTACTTC,CASSIRPMIGRAPKRNIQYF
TRBV20-1,14,TRBD2,TRBJ2-7,TGCAGTGCTAGTTGGCTAGCGGGAGGGAGCGAGCAGTACTTC,CSASWLAGGSEQYF
TRBV28,16,NA,TRBJ2-3,TGTGCCAGCAGGGACCCAACGTTTTCTAGCACAGATACGCAGTATTTT,CASRDPTFSSTDTQYF
TRBV14,14,NA,TRBJ2-1,TGTGCCAGCAGCTTCCGCGTGACCTACAATGAGCAGTTCTTC,CASSFRVTYNEQFF
TRBV9,14,NA,TRBJ1-3,TGTGCCAGCAGCGTAGACAGCCTAGGAAACACCATATATTTT,CASSVDSLGNTIYF
TRBV13,15,NA,TRBJ2-7,TGTGCCAGCAGCTTAACCAGGGCTACTACAGGAGAGCAGTACTTC,CASSLTRATTGEQYF
TRBV9,16,TRBD2,TRBJ2-7,TGTGCCAGCAGCCCCCGAGGGGGACTAGCGGGAGACGAGCAGTACTTC,CASSPRGGLAGDEQYF
TRBV29-1,16,TRBD2,TRBJ2-1,TGCAGCGTTGATCGGTTTCTAGCGGGAGGGGGCAATGAGCAGTTCTTC,CSVDRFLAGGGNEQFF